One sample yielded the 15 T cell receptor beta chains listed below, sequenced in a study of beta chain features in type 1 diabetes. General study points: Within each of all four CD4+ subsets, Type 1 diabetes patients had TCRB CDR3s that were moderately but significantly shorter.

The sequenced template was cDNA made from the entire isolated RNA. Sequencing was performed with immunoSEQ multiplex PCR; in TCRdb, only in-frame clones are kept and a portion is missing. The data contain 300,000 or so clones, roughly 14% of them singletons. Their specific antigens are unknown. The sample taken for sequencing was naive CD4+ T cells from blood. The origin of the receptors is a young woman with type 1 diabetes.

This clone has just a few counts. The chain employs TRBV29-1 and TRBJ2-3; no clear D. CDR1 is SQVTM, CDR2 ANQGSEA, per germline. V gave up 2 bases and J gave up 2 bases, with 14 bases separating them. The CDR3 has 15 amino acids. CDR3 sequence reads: CSVEFLLPNTDTQYF. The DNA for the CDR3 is TGCAGCGTTGAATTCCTACTACCGAACACAGATACGCAGTATTTT.

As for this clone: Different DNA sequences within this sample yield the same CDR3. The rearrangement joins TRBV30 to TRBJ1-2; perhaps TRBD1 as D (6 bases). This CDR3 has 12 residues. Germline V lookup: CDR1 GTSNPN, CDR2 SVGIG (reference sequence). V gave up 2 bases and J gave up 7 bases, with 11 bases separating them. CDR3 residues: CAWSLGAGGYTF. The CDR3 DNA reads TGTGCCTGGAGTTTGGGGGCTGGTGGCTACACCTTC.

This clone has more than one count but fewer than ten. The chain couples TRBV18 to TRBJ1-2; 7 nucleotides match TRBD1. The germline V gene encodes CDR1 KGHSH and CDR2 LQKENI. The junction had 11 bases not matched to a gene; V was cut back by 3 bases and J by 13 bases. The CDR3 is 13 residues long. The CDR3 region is CASSPSGTDRPTF. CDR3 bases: TGTGCCAGCTCACCCTCCGGGACAGATCGTCCCACCTTC.

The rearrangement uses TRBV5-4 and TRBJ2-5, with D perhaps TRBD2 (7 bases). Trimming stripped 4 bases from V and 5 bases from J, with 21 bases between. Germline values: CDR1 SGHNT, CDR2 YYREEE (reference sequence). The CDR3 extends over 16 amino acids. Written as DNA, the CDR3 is TGTGCCAGCAGCATCCGAGGGGGAGGGCCCAGGGAGACCCAGTACTTC. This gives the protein CASSIRGGGPRETQYF.

The CDR3 spells CASSSLRQGRSYEQYF. The CDR3 DNA follows: TGTGCCAGCAGCTCCCTTCGACAGGGGAGGTCCTACGAGCAGTACTTC. This chain joins TRBV11-2 and TRBJ2-7, with 8 bases that match TRBD1. Trimming took 4 bases from V and 1 from J; bases not matched to a gene: 9. The CDR3 consists of 16 residues. In germline, CDR1 is SGHAT, CDR2 FQNNGV. Full variable domain (missing parts from reference TRBV11-2 and TRBJ2-7): EAGVAQSPRYKIIEKRQSVAFWCNPISGHATLYWYQQILGQGPKLLIQFQNNGVVDDSQLPKDRFSAERLKGVDSTLKIQPAKLEDSAVYLCASSSLRQGRSYEQYFGPGTRLTVT.

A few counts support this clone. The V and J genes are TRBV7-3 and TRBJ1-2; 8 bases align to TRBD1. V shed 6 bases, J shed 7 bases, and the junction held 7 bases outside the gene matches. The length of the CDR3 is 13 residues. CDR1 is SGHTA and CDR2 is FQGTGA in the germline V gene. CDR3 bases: TGTGCCAGCAGACAAGACAGGGGAGGTGGCTACACCTTC. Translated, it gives CASRQDRGGGYTF.

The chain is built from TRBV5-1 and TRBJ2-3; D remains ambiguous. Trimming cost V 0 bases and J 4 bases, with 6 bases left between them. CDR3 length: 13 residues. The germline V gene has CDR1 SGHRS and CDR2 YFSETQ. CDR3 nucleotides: TGCGCCAGCAGCTTGGTTGCGGCAGATACGCAGTATTTT. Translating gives CASSLVAADTQYF.

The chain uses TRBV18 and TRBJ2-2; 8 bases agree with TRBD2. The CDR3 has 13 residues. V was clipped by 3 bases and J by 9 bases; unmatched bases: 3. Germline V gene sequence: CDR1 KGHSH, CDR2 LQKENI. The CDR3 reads CASSPTGGRELFF. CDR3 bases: TGTGCCAGCTCACCCACGGGAGGGCGGGAGCTGTTTTTT.

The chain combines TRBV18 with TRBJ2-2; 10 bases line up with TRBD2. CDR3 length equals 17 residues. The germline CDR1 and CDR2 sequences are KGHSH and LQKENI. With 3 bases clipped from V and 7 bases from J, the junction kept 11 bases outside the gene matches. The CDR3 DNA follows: TGTGCCAGCTCACCGGTACCCGGGACTAGCGTTGACGGGGAGCTGTTTTTT. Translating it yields CASSPVPGTSVDGELFF.

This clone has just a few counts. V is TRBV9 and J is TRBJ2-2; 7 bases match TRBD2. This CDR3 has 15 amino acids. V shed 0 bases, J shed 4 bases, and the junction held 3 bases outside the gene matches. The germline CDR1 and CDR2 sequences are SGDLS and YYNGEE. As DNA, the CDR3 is TGTGCCAGCAGCGTAGACGGGACTATCACCGGGGAGCTGTTTTTT. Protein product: CASSVDGTITGELFF. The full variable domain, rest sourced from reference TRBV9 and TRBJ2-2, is DSGVTQTPKHLITATGQRVTLRCSPRSGDLSVYWYQQSLDQGLQFLIQYYNGEERAKGNILERFSAQQFPDLHSELNLSSLELGDSALYFCASSVDGTITGELFFGEGSRLTVL.

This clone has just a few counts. The CDR3 protein is CASSHRGLGGYTF. The CDR3 nucleotides read TGTGCCAGCAGCCACAGGGGGCTGGGTGGCTACACCTTC. The V gene is TRBV28, the J gene TRBJ1-2, with TRBD1 matching 9 bases. Germline V gives CDR1 MDHEN, CDR2 SYDVKM. The junction had 6 bases not matched to a gene; V was cut back by 6 bases and J by 7 bases. This CDR3 is built from 13 residues.

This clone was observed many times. The CDR3 loop reads CSVGGAYEQYF. The CDR3 DNA sequence: TGCAGCGTTGGCGGAGCCTACGAGCAGTACTTC. The gene calls are TRBV29-1 and TRBJ2-7; unclear D gene. This CDR3 spans 11 amino acids. Per germline, CDR1 SQVTM and CDR2 ANQGSEA. The V end lost 4 bases, the J end lost 2 bases, and 6 bases lay between the germline ends.

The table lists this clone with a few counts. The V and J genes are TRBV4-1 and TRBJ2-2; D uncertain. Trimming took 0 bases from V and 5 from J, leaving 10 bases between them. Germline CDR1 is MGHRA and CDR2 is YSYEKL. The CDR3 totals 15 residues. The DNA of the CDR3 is TGCGCCAGCAGCCAAGATCCTGCGGCTACCGGGGAGCTGTTTTTT. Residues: CASSQDPAATGELFF.

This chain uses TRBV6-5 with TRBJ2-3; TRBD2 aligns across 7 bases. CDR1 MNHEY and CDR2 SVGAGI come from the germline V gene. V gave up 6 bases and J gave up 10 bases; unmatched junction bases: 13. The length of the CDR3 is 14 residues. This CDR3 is CASRPTPTSAPQYF. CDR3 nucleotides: TGTGCCAGCAGACCGACTCCTACTAGCGCCCCGCAGTATTTT.

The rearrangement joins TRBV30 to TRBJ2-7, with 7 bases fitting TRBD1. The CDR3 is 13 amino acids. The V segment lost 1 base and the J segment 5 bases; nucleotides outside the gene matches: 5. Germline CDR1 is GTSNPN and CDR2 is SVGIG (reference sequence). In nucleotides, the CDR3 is TGTGCCTGGAGTGGGACAGGATACAACGAGCAGTACTTC. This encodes CAWSGTGYNEQYF.